The rows below give T cell receptor beta chains drawn from one sample of a study of naive and memory T cell subsets. TCRdb called the UMI-ligation and nested PCR reads again in MiXCR, with one record for every CDR3 protein. The data show roughly 91,000 distinct CDR3 sequences, with 13% seen just once and 0.75% to 1% held by the top ten. Sequenced: central memory CD4+ T cells from blood. Receptors were obtained from a human donor in good health. Both conserved end residues are part of each CDR3. Clone size is given for some rows only: seen once, a few or many times, or a class if the clone is expanded.

CDR3 length,V gene,clone size,J gene,CDR3 protein
15,TRBV20-1,once,TRBJ2-7,CSAIRVDSGVYEQYF
14,TRBV7-9,-,TRBJ1-2,CASSRGSGNYGYTF
13,TRBV7-9,few,TRBJ1-5,CASSFGQGQPQHF
18,TRBV5-1,many,TRBJ2-6,CASRWTGTLSSGANVLTF
18,TRBV2,-,TRBJ2-7,CASSLSPWELAGLYEQYF
13,TRBV6-5,few,TRBJ1-5,CASSPGGHQPQHF
14,TRBV10-3,few,TRBJ2-2,CAISNGRTAGELFF
15,TRBV29-1,-,TRBJ2-5,CSVLTSGRAEETQYF
12,TRBV7-9,-,TRBJ1-2,CASSLDRTGYTF
12,TRBV6-2/TRBV6-3,many,TRBJ2-3,CASSWNSDTQYF
14,TRBV6-6,-,TRBJ1-1,CASSYSGVNTEAFF
16,TRBV5-5,many,TRBJ2-7,CASSLDTGTVTHEQYF
16,TRBV20-1,-,TRBJ2-1,CSARASSGRGANEQFF
15,TRBV7-9,many,TRBJ1-2,CASSPLPYATYGYTF
17,TRBV7-8,-,TRBJ2-5,CASSSFAAAGGGETQYF
15,TRBV7-2,many,TRBJ2-7,CASSPRQGRKNEQYF
14,TRBV28,many,TRBJ1-1,CASSFGPVNTEAFF
18,TRBV15,-,TRBJ2-1,CATSREYPGLAEYNEQFF
14,TRBV6-6,-,TRBJ1-3,CASSLTGEANTIYF
14,TRBV7-8,many,TRBJ1-1,CASSFSGQITEAFF
14,TRBV5-1,-,TRBJ2-7,CASSHSADSYEQYF
14,TRBV6-2/TRBV6-3,few,TRBJ2-1,CASSYDPAYNEQFF
14,TRBV7-9,-,TRBJ2-7,CASIPGGSSYEQYF
11,TRBV29-1,-,TRBJ1-1,CSVDRAEGAFF
13,TRBV30,many,TRBJ2-1,CAWKAGLVNEQFF
16,TRBV20-1,-,TRBJ1-5,CSAGNRGQTIYQPQHF
15,TRBV28,many,TRBJ1-6,CASSPAGTVNSPLHF
13,TRBV6-5,few,TRBJ1-2,CASSYWDSYGYTF
16,TRBV29-1,few,TRBJ1-1,CSVDLNRDRGRTEAFF
12,TRBV6-6,-,TRBJ2-7,CASGRRSYEQYF
15,TRBV12-3/TRBV12-4,few,TRBJ1-5,CASSRTGTGSQPQHF
12,TRBV29-1,many,TRBJ1-2,CSVEGRDYGYTF
16,TRBV5-1,many,TRBJ2-3,CASSLSAGGPLDTQYF
17,TRBV3-1,-,TRBJ2-7,CASSQDGRVAGTYEQYF
16,TRBV7-9,-,TRBJ2-7,CASSPTTGVHTYEQYF
17,TRBV13,few,TRBJ2-1,CASVGLAGINGDNEQFF
14,TRBV4-1,many,TRBJ1-5,CASSLYRDNQPQHF
14,TRBV7-2,few,TRBJ1-1,CASSFDRANTEAFF
12,TRBV28,many,TRBJ1-1,CASSSVNTEAFF
18,TRBV15,few,TRBJ1-4,CATSRDKPWEGRNEKLFF
13,TRBV7-2,few,TRBJ2-5,CASSRSLTETQYF
15,TRBV20-1,few,TRBJ2-1,CSAFRLAGDYNEQFF
15,TRBV3-1,few,TRBJ1-2,CASSHTDTTVYGYTF
14,TRBV30,-,TRBJ1-1,CAWSVNGRAYLAFF
11,TRBV29-1,many,TRBJ2-7,CSVARDTEQYF